Listed here are 12 T cell receptor beta chains from one sample, sequenced in a study of cytomegalovirus exposure and HLA in healthy donors. PCR involved 60 Vbeta and 13 Jbeta primers. Data came from immunoSEQ multiplex PCR; TCRdb stores just in-frame clones and leaves some out. The repertoire includes about 95,000 clones, approximately 80% of them detected once, and about 3.4% sits in the top ten. The sequenced sample was PBMCs. The receptors were gathered from a young man in good health and CMV-seropositive.

A word on this clone: One end of the junction does not line up with germline, which may come from a read error. The chain is built from TRBV2 and TRBJ1-1; D is ambiguous. Germline CDR1 SNHLY, CDR2 FYNNEI. This CDR3 has 12 residues. The DNA of the CDR3 is TGTGCCAGCAGTGAACCTGGAGCTATCACGGGTTTT. It is translated as CASSEPGAITGF.

This rearrangement joins TRBV6-5 to TRBJ1-4, with D possibly being TRBD1 (6 bases). This CDR3 has 14 residues. CDR1 is MNHEY and CDR2 is SVGAGI in the germline V gene. With 6 bases removed from V and 4 bases from J, the gap between germline ends came to 12 bases. The CDR3 reads CASSRTAVNEKLFF. CDR3 nucleotides: TGTGCCAGCAGCCGGACAGCTGTTAATGAAAAACTGTTTTTT.

This chain uses TRBV6-5 with TRBJ1-1; D might be TRBD1 (5 bases). The V and J ends lost 6 bases and 4 bases respectively, with 15 bases between them. The CDR3 loop spans 14 amino acids. Germline V gives CDR1 MNHEY, CDR2 SVGAGI. CDR3 amino acids: CASRRDALSTEAFF. The CDR3 region has the DNA TGTGCCAGCAGGCGGGACGCTCTGAGCACTGAAGCTTTCTTT.

The chain has TRBV30 and TRBJ1-3, with 8 nucleotides matching TRBD1. The V segment lost 1 base and the J segment 3 bases; nucleotides outside the gene matches: 5. This CDR3 is 15 amino acids long. Looked up from germline, CDR1 is GTSNPN and CDR2 is SVGIG (reference sequence). The CDR3 DNA reads as TGTGCCTGGAGTGAGTACAGGGGGAATGGAAACACCATATATTTT. Protein sequence: CAWSEYRGNGNTIYF.

The rearrangement joins TRBV4-3 to TRBJ1-1; maybe TRBD1 (6 bases). The CDR3 contains 14 residues. Trimming took off 5 bases at V and 3 bases at J, with 13 bases between the two ends. Germline CDR1 is LGHNA and CDR2 is YSLEER. The CDR3: CASSFKGGDTEAFF. In DNA, the CDR3 is TGCGCCAGCAGCTTTAAGGGGGGGGACACTGAAGCTTTCTTT.

This clone was seen a single time. The chain recombines TRBV19 with TRBJ2-3; tentative D call: TRBD2 (5 bases). CDR3 length: 17 residues. Germline-derived CDR1 and CDR2 are LNHDA and SQIVND (reference sequence). V was cut by 1 base and J by 5 bases, with 19 bases left in between. CDR3 in DNA: TGTGCCAGTAGTATAGTTTTCAGCGGTGGGGTCAGAGATACGCAGTATTTT. Amino acid sequence: CASSIVFSGGVRDTQYF.

The V gene is TRBV10-1, the J gene TRBJ2-5, with a weak D call TRBD2 (6 bases). CDR3 size: 15 residues. The V end was cut by 4 bases, the J end by 5 bases, with 17 bases between. Germline V gene sequence: CDR1 WNHNN, CDR2 SYGVQD (reference sequence). CDR3 nucleotides: TGCGCCAGCAGTGGGGGCGGAGGGGCAAGTGAGACCCAGTACTTC. Protein product: CASSGGGGASETQYF.

The chain combines TRBV18 with TRBJ2-1; D is undetermined. This CDR3 region has 15 residues. The V gene lost 0 bases and the J gene lost 5 bases, with 11 bases spanning the gap. CDR1 and CDR2 (germline): KGHSH, LQKENI. The CDR3 DNA follows: TGTGCCAGCTCACCACCGTCTATCCCCCACAATGAGCAGTTCTTC. Translated: CASSPPSIPHNEQFF.

This clone was picked up a small number of times. The rearrangement joins TRBV7-9 to TRBJ2-5; TRBD1 matches 7 bases. In germline, CDR1 is SEHNR, CDR2 FQNEAQ (reference sequence). The CDR3 has 13 amino acids. Unmatched junction bases numbered 1, after V lost 4 bases and J lost 2 bases. CDR3 region: CASSWGQQETQYF. The CDR3 DNA sequence: TGTGCCAGCAGCTGGGGACAGCAAGAGACCCAGTACTTC.

This sequence joins TRBV29-1 and TRBJ2-5; 7 bases line up with TRBD1. Germline assignment: CDR1 SQVTM and CDR2 ANQGSEA. V lost 0 bases to trimming and J lost 5 bases; unmatched junction nucleotides: 12. The CDR3 is 16 amino acids. In DNA, the CDR3 is TGCAGCGTTGAAGATCCCAGGACAGGTGGTAGGGAGACCCAGTACTTC. Translated, it gives CSVEDPRTGGRETQYF. Together with reference TRBV29-1 and TRBJ2-5, the CDR3 gives the full variable domain: SAVISQKPSRDICQRGTSLTIQCQVDSQVTMMFWYRQQPGQSLTLIATANQGSEATYESGFVIDKFPISRPNLTFSTLTVSNMSPEDSSIYLCSVEDPRTGGRETQYFGPGTRLLVL.

In this sample, this clone turned up once. This chain joins TRBV6-6 and TRBJ1-2; D uncertain. The V gene lost 11 bases and the J gene lost 2 bases, with 15 bases spanning the gap. This CDR3 has 13 residues. Germline V gene lookup returns CDR1 MNHNY and CDR2 SVGAGI (reference sequence). In DNA, the CDR3 is TGTGCCTGCTGGGAGGGAGTAAACTATGGCTACACCTTC. Encoded protein: CACWEGVNYGYTF.

V usage is TRBV19 and J usage is TRBJ2-2, with a possible D match to TRBD1 (6 bases). V was trimmed by 7 bases and J by 4 bases, leaving 19 bases between them. CDR1 LNHDA and CDR2 SQIVND come from the germline V gene (reference sequence). This CDR3 region has 16 residues. CDR3 DNA sequence: TGTGCCAGTATCTCCCGCGGGCAGGGGACCACCGGGGAGCTGTTTTTT. It specifies CASISRGQGTTGELFF.